This TCR beta chain was captured by sequencing in a study of identical twins. Notes on the study in general: It was cross-sectional statistical analysis, not following the same donors, that the conclusions relied on. Models, which agreed with sharing between unrelated individuals, nonetheless underestimated the out-of-frame TCR alpha sharing seen in monozygotic twins. Insertions ran lower in abundant cord blood beta clonotypes, though not in memory repertoires.

A word on this clonotype: Its antigen is still unknown.

This CDR3 spans 16 amino acids. V lost 2 bases and J 0 bases, leaving 13 bases between the germline ends. The germline CDR1 and CDR2 sequences are LGHNA and YNFKEQ. Through template switching, a universal primer site was introduced, and the cDNA contained unique molecular identifiers. TCRdb redid the calling of the 5' RACE reads with MiXCR, one entry per CDR3 protein. The sample yields 400,000 or so distinct CDR3 sequences, approximately 9.1% seen once. Source material: naive T cells sorted from blood. The chain is built from TRBV4-2 and TRBJ1-1; D perhaps matches TRBD1 (6 bases). This clonotype originated in a woman between 50 and 59 years old in good health. Here the CDR3 reads CASSQPTGALNTEAFF. The DNA for the CDR3 is TGTGCCAGCAGCCAACCGACAGGAGCCCTGAACACTGAAGCTTTCTTT.